The 19 T cell receptor beta chains given below trace back to one sample, sequenced in a study of graft-versus-host responses after intestinal transplantation. The assay was immunoSEQ multiplex PCR, and TCRdb's table has in-frame clones only and misses some. The sample has 15,000 to 20,000 clones, 86% seen once. This specimen was bone marrow, taken roughly 130 days after transplant. These receptors were collected from a human patient who received an intestinal transplant, so some T cells may come from the graft donor.

In nucleotides, the CDR3 is TGTGCCAGCAGCCCAACCGGGTTACAAGAGACCCAGTACTTC. It encodes CASSPTGLQETQYF. The chain is built from TRBV13 and TRBJ2-5; unclear D gene. Germline lookup yields CDR1 PRHDT and CDR2 FYEKMQ (reference sequence). This CDR3 has 14 amino acids. The V and J ends lost 5 bases and 2 bases respectively, with 12 bases between them. Full variable domain (missing parts from reference TRBV13 and TRBJ2-5): AAGVIQSPRHLIKEKRETATLKCYPIPRHDTVYWYQQGPGQDPQFLISFYEKMQSDKGSIPDRFSAQQFSDYHSELNMSSLELGDSALYFCASSPTGLQETQYFGPGTRLLVL.

The chain carries TRBV6-5 and TRBJ1-1; D uncertain. This CDR3 comprises 15 residues. V lost 1 base and J 6 bases, leaving 15 bases between the germline ends. Germline CDR1 is MNHEY and CDR2 is SVGAGI. The CDR3 protein is CASSYFGIRSPEAFF. The CDR3 DNA follows: TGTGCCAGCAGTTACTTCGGGATCCGGTCCCCTGAAGCTTTCTTT.

CDR3 sequence: CASTVSGISWVDEQFF. The DNA of the CDR3 is TGTGCCAGCACGGTTAGCGGGATATCCTGGGTAGATGAGCAGTTCTTC. The chain links TRBV6-6 to TRBJ2-1; 8 positions agree with TRBD2. CDR3 length: 16 amino acids. In germline, CDR1 is MNHNY, CDR2 SVGAGI (reference sequence). J gave up 8 bases and V 7 bases, and 16 bases lay outside the gene matches.

This clone was picked up a small number of times. One end of the junction is discordant with germline, which a read error may explain. The chain carries TRBV6-1 and TRBJ2-7, with 10 bases fitting TRBD2. The CDR3 extends over 15 amino acids. Per the germline V gene, CDR1 is MNHNS and CDR2 is SASEGT. CDR3 region: CASSEGLAWAYELYF. DNA for the CDR3: TGTGCCAGCAGTGAGGGACTAGCGTGGGCCTACGAGCTGTACTTC.

V and J are TRBV5-1 and TRBJ2-3; TRBD2 matches 12 bases. The V gene end was trimmed by 1 base and the J gene end by 5 bases; junction bases not matched to a gene: 5. The CDR3 runs 16 residues. From germline, CDR1 is SGHRS and CDR2 YFSETQ. The CDR3 DNA reads TGCGCCAGCAGCTTGCCGGGACTAGCGGGCCGAGATACGCAGTATTTT. It yields the protein CASSLPGLAGRDTQYF. Complete variable domain (other parts from reference TRBV5-1 and TRBJ2-3): KAGVTQTPRYLIKTRGQQVTLSCSPISGHRSVSWYQQTPGQGLQFLFEYFSETQRNKGNFPGRFSGRQFSNSRSEMNVSTLELGDSALYLCASSLPGLAGRDTQYFGPGTRLTVL.

This clone was detected only once. The rearrangement uses TRBV19 and TRBJ2-3; possibly TRBD2 for D (6 bases). The CDR3 extends over 14 amino acids. V shed 7 bases and J shed 8 bases, with 19 bases lying between them. Germline CDR1 reads LNHDA; CDR2 reads SQIVND (reference sequence). The CDR3, as DNA: TGTGCCAGTAAGCAACTAGCAGGGTCAGCTACGCAGTATTTT. Translation gives CASKQLAGSATQYF.

The V call is TRBV6-8, the J call TRBJ1-1; 8 nucleotides line up with TRBD1. CDR1 is MNHGY and CDR2 is SAAAGT in the germline V gene. The length of the CDR3 is 15 residues. V gave up 5 bases and J gave up 4 bases; unmatched junction bases: 9. The CDR3 sequence: CASSEEGTGGTEAFF. The CDR3 bases are TGTGCCAGCAGTGAAGAGGGTACAGGGGGCACTGAAGCTTTCTTT.

The chain couples TRBV11-1 to TRBJ2-7; 10 nucleotides agree with TRBD2. This CDR3 region has 15 residues. Trimming removed 3 bases from V and 2 bases from J; junction bases left unmatched: 4. The germline V gene encodes CDR1 SGHAT and CDR2 FQDESV (reference sequence). This CDR3 is CASSFSGRSTYEQYF. The CDR3 coding sequence is TGTGCCAGCAGCTTTAGCGGGAGGTCTACCTACGAGCAGTACTTC.

The chain couples TRBV6-6 to TRBJ2-7, with D uncertain. This CDR3 contains 12 residues. V lost 1 base, J lost 6 bases, and 7 bases lay in between. Germline CDR1 MNHNY, CDR2 SVGAGI (reference sequence). CDR3 in DNA: TGTGCCAGCAGTTACTATGGGTCCGAGCAGTACTTC. Residues: CASSYYGSEQYF.

The V and J genes are TRBV19 and TRBJ2-3; no reliable D call. Trimming left V 2 bases short and J 2 bases short, with 8 bases between. Germline CDR1 and CDR2: LNHDA and SQIVND (reference sequence). The CDR3 sequence is 14 residues long. The CDR3 sequence is CASSITSATDTQYF. In nucleotides, the CDR3 is TGTGCCAGTAGTATAACCAGCGCCACAGATACGCAGTATTTT.

This rearrangement joins TRBV7-3 to TRBJ2-2, with D uncertain. Trimming removed 3 bases from V and 8 bases from J, with 10 bases in between. The CDR3 is 13 amino acids. The germline V gene has CDR1 SGHTA and CDR2 FQGTGA. The CDR3 region is CASSLAGPGELFF. Here the CDR3 DNA reads TGTGCCAGCAGCTTGGCCGGGCCAGGGGAGCTGTTTTTT.

The chain links TRBV9 to TRBJ2-5; TRBD2 might be the D (6 bases). The J call may be mistaken, given a closer DNA end match to TRBJ2-7. The CDR3 totals 15 residues. Germline CDR1 SGDLS, CDR2 YYNGEE. CDR3 amino acids: CASSKTRDGRYEQYF. Written as DNA, the CDR3 is TGTGCCAGCAGCAAGACTAGGGACGGCCGCTACGAGCAGTACTTC.

For this clone: A junction end diverges from the germline sequence, so it may reflect a read error. The chain's CDR3 is CASSLEGDSGVDEQFF. CDR3 coding DNA: TGTGCCAGCAGCCTAGAGGGGGACTCCGGGGTCGATGAGCAGTTCTTC. This chain links TRBV11-3 with TRBJ2-1; D may be TRBD1 or TRBD2 (6 bases each). The CDR3 sequence is 16 residues long. CDR1 and CDR2 (germline): SGHNT, YENEEA.

The chain has TRBV27 and TRBJ2-1, with a weak D call TRBD2 (6 bases). Trimming pared 6 bases from V and 0 bases from J, leaving 12 bases between. Germline CDR1 reads MNHEY; CDR2 reads SMNVEV (reference sequence). The CDR3 is 15 amino acids. CDR3 in DNA: TGTGCCAGCAGCGGGGCCGGGAGCTCCTACAATGAGCAGTTCTTC. Its protein is CASSGAGSSYNEQFF.

This chain joins TRBV27 and TRBJ2-1, with D hard to call. Germline V gives CDR1 MNHEY, CDR2 SMNVEV (reference sequence). Deletions cut 8 bases from V and 7 bases from J, with 9 bases between. CDR3 length equals 11 residues. DNA for the CDR3: TGTGCCAGCCTCGAAAGGAATGAGCAGTTCTTC. It specifies CASLERNEQFF.

This clone was seen only once. The rearrangement links TRBV21-1 to TRBJ2-7; the table's TRBD1 call for D was not verified on the DNA. TRBV21-1 is given as a pseudogene. This CDR3 comprises 18 residues. CDR3 residues: CASSFPLLRDRGGNEQYF. Here the CDR3 DNA reads TGTGCCAGCAGCTTTCCCTTGCTTAGGGACAGGGGTGGGAACGAGCAGTACTTC.

The chain links TRBV5-1 to TRBJ2-7; perhaps TRBD1 as D (6 bases). V was pared by 2 bases and J by 5 bases, with 14 bases between. This CDR3 is 14 amino acids long. In germline, CDR1 is SGHRS, CDR2 YFSETQ. CDR3 protein: CASSFGAGADEQYF. CDR3 nucleotides: TGCGCCAGCAGCTTCGGAGCAGGGGCCGACGAGCAGTACTTC.

The CDR3 is CPGFPPGELFF. CDR3 in DNA: TGCCCGGGCTTCCCACCCGGGGAGCTGTTTTTT. V usage is TRBV23-1 and J usage is TRBJ2-2; D gene unclear. TRBV23-1 is reported as an ORF; its role is uncertain. This CDR3 has 11 amino acids.

This clone was detected only once. This chain uses TRBV2 with TRBJ2-5; D unresolved. The DNA matches TRBJ2-7 better at its end, which makes the J call doubtful. CDR3 length: 13 residues. The germline CDR1 and CDR2 sequences are SNHLY and FYNNEI. CDR3 region: CASSEEVAYEQYF. CDR3 bases: TGTGCCAGCAGTGAAGAAGTTGCCTACGAGCAGTACTTC.